This is a list of T cell receptor beta chains from one sample in a study of blood T cells in healthy people across ages. TCRdb reprocessed the 5' RACE reads with MiXCR, giving one entry per CDR3 protein. The data show 730,000 or so distinct CDR3 sequences, about 42% seen once. Sequenced input: blood. The source is a woman in her sixties in good health. The CDR3 runs from the conserved cysteine through the conserved F or W. A D gene is named only where the DNA matches it firmly. Clone size is not always given. Where it is, it says once, few, many or a class for expanded clones.

-	TRBJ2-7	-	16	TRBV9	CASSVDVDALGGEQYF	TGTGCCAGCAGCGTAGACGTGGATGCCTTAGGGGGCGAGCAGTACTTC
-	TRBJ1-4	-	14	TRBV5-6	CASSLVGTNEKLFF	TGTGCCAGCAGCTTGGTCGGGACTAATGAAAAACTGTTTTTT
few	TRBJ2-6	-	13	TRBV29-1	CSVWVSGANVLTF	TGCAGCGTTTGGGTCTCCGGGGCCAACGTCCTGACTTTC
many	TRBJ2-1	TRBD2	15	TRBV12-3/TRBV12-4	CASSLRTSGYNEQFF	TGTGCCAGCAGTTTACGGACTAGCGGCTACAATGAGCAGTTCTTC
few	TRBJ2-7	TRBD2	16	TRBV7-2	CASSLGLAGGQGEQYF	TGTGCCAGCAGCTTAGGCCTAGCGGGAGGGCAAGGCGAGCAGTACTTC
-	TRBJ2-5	TRBD1	15	TRBV19	CASSSWDRSKETQYF	TGTGCCAGTAGTTCCTGGGACAGGTCAAAAGAGACCCAGTACTTC
-	TRBJ2-7	TRBD2	14	TRBV5-1	CASRVAGGNYEQYF	TGCGCCAGCCGGGTAGCGGGGGGCAACTACGAGCAGTACTTC
once	TRBJ1-4	-	15	TRBV7-2	CASSPRRGVREKLFF	TGTGCCAGCAGCCCTCGGAGGGGGGTTCGGGAAAAACTGTTTTTT
many	TRBJ1-2	-	13	TRBV3-1	CASSPAGPYGYTF	TGTGCCAGCAGCCCGGCAGGTCCCTATGGCTACACCTTC
-	TRBJ2-5	TRBD2	15	TRBV20-1	CSATPTSGSSETQYF	TGCAGTGCAACACCCACTAGCGGGAGTTCAGAGACCCAGTACTTC
few	TRBJ1-4	-	14	TRBV18	CASSPGAESEKLFF	TGTGCCAGCTCACCGGGGGCAGAAAGTGAAAAACTGTTTTTT
-	TRBJ1-5	-	13	TRBV10-2	CASANRVTQPQHF	TGCGCCAGCGCTAACAGGGTAACCCAGCCCCAGCATTTT
few	TRBJ1-1	TRBD1	14	TRBV7-9	CASSGRGMNTEAFF	TGTGCCAGCAGCGGCAGGGGGATGAACACTGAAGCTTTCTTT
-	TRBJ1-1	-	10	TRBV20-1	CSANDRWAFF	TGCAGTGCGAATGACAGGTGGGCTTTCTTT
-	TRBJ2-1	TRBD1	18	TRBV24-1	CATSDPIPGQSSYNEQFF	TGTGCCACCAGTGACCCCATCCCGGGACAGAGCTCCTACAATGAGCAGTTCTTC
-	TRBJ2-4	TRBD1	17	TRBV4-2	CASSQNAGTGDESIQYF	TGTGCCAGCAGCCAGAACGCCGGGACAGGGGATGAGAGCATTCAGTACTTC
-	TRBJ2-2	-	13	TRBV30	CAWTRGTFGELFF	TGTGCCTGGACCCGGGGGACCTTCGGGGAGCTGTTTTTT
few	TRBJ1-2	-	14	TRBV13	CASSSRQILYGYTF	TGTGCCAGCAGCTCTAGACAGATACTCTATGGCTACACCTTC
few	TRBJ2-1	-	15	TRBV20-1	CSARVDGYSYNEQFF	TGCAGTGCTAGAGTGGATGGTTACTCCTACAATGAGCAGTTCTTC
few	TRBJ2-3	-	15	TRBV21-1	CASSKGRGMTDTQYF	TGTGCCAGCAGCAAAGGGCGGGGAATGACAGATACGCAGTATTTT
-	TRBJ1-1	-	12	TRBV6-1	CAISVGYTEAFF	TGTGCTATTAGTGTGGGATACACTGAAGCTTTCTTT
-	TRBJ2-3	-	14	TRBV20-1	CSARPGQTRDTQYF	TGCAGTGCTAGACCGGGACAAACCCGCGATACGCAGTATTTT
-	TRBJ2-3	-	16	TRBV27	CASRRDQGIYTDTQYF	TGTGCCAGCAGACGTGACCAAGGAATTTACACAGATACGCAGTATTTT
-	TRBJ1-6	-	14	TRBV5-1	CASSLGERNSPLHF	TGCGCCAGCAGCTTGGGAGAACGAAATTCACCCCTCCACTTT
few	TRBJ2-7	-	14	TRBV20-1	CSFFGAGSSYEQYF	TGCAGCTTCTTCGGGGCGGGGAGCTCCTACGAGCAGTACTTC
few	TRBJ2-3	-	13	TRBV29-1	CSVTPDSTDTQYF	TGCAGCGTTACCCCGGACAGCACAGATACGCAGTATTTT
-	TRBJ2-5	-	11	TRBV6-5	CASGGGNGQYF	TGTGCCAGCGGAGGGGGGAACGGCCAGTACTTC
once	TRBJ2-7	-	13	TRBV28	CASSGDAAYEQYF	TGTGCCAGCAGTGGGGACGCAGCCTACGAGCAGTACTTC
-	TRBJ2-7	-	16	TRBV5-5	CASSLAPDRLSYEQYF	TGTGCCAGCAGCTTGGCCCCGGACAGACTTTCCTACGAGCAGTACTTC
once	TRBJ1-1	-	15	TRBV20-1	CSARLGDAGIAEAFF	TGCAGTGCTAGATTGGGGGATGCGGGAATCGCTGAAGCTTTCTTT
few	TRBJ2-5	-	15	TRBV25-1	CASSSTAGGGETQYF	TGTGCCAGCAGTTCAACGGCAGGGGGGGGAGAGACCCAGTACTTC
few	TRBJ2-5	-	14	TRBV27	CASSYSSWDNEQYF	TGTGCCAGCAGTTACTCCTCCTGGGATAATGAGCAGTACTTC
-	TRBJ1-6	-	16	TRBV6-5	CASSRRGQTDNSPLHF	TGTGCCAGCAGCCGACGCGGGCAGACGGATAATTCACCCCTCCACTTT
-	TRBJ2-1	-	16	TRBV11-3	CASSSTTGLPYNERFF	TGTGCCAGCAGCTCGACCACGGGCCTCCCCTACAATGAGCGGTTCTTC
-	TRBJ2-5	-	13	TRBV2	CASSYRPRETQYF	TGTGCCAGCAGCTATCGGCCGCGGGAGACCCAGTACTTC
-	TRBJ2-1	TRBD1	14	TRBV27	CASSSGTGKAEQFF	TGTGCCAGCAGTTCAGGGACAGGGAAGGCTGAGCAGTTCTTC
-	TRBJ2-2	-	16	TRBV6-5	CASSRSGGSRTGELFF	TGTGCCAGCAGCCGATCTGGGGGGAGTAGGACCGGGGAGCTGTTTTTT
many	TRBJ1-2	TRBD1	14	TRBV20-1	CSARVDRSYYGYTF	TGCAGTGCTAGAGTGGACAGGAGTTACTATGGCTACACCTTC
-	TRBJ1-1	-	15	TRBV23-1	CASSQSGFLNTEAFF	TGCGCCAGCAGTCAATCGGGATTCTTGAACACTGAAGCTTTCTTT
-	TRBJ2-1	TRBD2	13	TRBV20-1	CSASGGAYNEQFF	TGCAGTGCTAGCGGGGGGGCCTACAATGAGCAGTTCTTC
-	TRBJ2-5	TRBD1	12	TRBV20-1	CSFPGQQETQYF	TGCAGTTTCCCGGGACAGCAAGAGACCCAGTACTTC
-	TRBJ2-3	-	11	TRBV12-3/TRBV12-4	CASNLADTQYF	TGTGCCAGCAATTTAGCCGATACGCAGTATTTT
many	TRBJ2-5	-	12	TRBV10-3	CAISNKEETQYF	TGTGCCATCAGTAATAAGGAAGAGACCCAGTACTTC
few	TRBJ2-2	TRBD1	15	TRBV29-1	CSVEAGTGSSGELFF	TGCAGCGTTGAAGCCGGGACAGGGTCTAGCGGGGAGCTGTTTTTT